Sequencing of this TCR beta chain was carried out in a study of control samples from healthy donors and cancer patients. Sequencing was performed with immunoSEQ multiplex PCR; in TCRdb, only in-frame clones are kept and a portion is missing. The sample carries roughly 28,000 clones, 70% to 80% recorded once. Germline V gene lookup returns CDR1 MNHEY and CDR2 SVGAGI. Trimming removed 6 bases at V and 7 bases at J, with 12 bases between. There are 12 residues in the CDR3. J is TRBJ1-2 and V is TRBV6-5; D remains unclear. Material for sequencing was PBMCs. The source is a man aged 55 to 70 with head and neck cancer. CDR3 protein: CASSPSTGGYTF. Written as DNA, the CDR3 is TGTGCCAGCAGCCCAAGTACTGGTGGCTACACCTTC.